This T cell receptor (beta chain) was recorded in a study of blood T cells in healthy people across ages. Regarding the study as a whole: Estimates drawn from one million T cells were deemed to understate diversity.

Germline assignment: CDR1 MNHEY and CDR2 SVGAGI. V shed 8 bases, J shed 3 bases, and the junction held 7 bases outside the gene matches. The CDR3 totals 15 residues. In the case of this clonotype: Its antigen is unknown.

Sample-barcoded 5' priming and a J-beta primer mix drove a second PCR of roughly 6 to 12 cycles. TCRdb processed the 5' RACE reads anew with MiXCR; each CDR3 protein has one entry. The sample records some 1.4 million distinct CDR3 sequences, approximately 40% being singletons. Sequenced sample: blood. V and J are TRBV6-5 and TRBJ1-5; 10 bases are a match to TRBD1. The receptor comes from a woman under 30 in good health. The CDR3 loop is CASGRTGGTNQPQHF. In DNA form, the CDR3 reads TGTGCCAGCGGACGGACAGGGGGAACCAATCAGCCCCAGCATTTT.